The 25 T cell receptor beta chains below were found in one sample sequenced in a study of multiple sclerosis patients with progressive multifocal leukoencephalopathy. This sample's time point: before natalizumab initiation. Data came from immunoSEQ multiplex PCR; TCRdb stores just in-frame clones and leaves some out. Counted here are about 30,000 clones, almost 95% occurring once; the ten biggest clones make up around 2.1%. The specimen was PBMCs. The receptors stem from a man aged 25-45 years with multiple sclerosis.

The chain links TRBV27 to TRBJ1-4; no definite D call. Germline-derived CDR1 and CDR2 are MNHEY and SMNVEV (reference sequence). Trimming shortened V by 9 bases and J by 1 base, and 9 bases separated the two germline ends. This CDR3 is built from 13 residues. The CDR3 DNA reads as TGTGCCAGTAGAAGCCTAACTAATGAAAAACTGTTTTTT. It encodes CASRSLTNEKLFF.

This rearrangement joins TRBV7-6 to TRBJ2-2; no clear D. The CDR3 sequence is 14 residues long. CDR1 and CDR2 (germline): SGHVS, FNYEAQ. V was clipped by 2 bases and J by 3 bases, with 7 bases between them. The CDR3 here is CASSLMPDTGELFF. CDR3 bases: TGTGCCAGCAGCTTAATGCCTGACACCGGGGAGCTGTTTTTT.

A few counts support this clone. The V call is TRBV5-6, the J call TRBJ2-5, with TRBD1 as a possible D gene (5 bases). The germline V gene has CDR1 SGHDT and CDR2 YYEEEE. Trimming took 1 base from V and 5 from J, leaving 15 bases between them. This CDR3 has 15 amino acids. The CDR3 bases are TGTGCCAGCAGCTTGTATGAGACGGACAAGGAGACCCAGTACTTC. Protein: CASSLYETDKETQYF.

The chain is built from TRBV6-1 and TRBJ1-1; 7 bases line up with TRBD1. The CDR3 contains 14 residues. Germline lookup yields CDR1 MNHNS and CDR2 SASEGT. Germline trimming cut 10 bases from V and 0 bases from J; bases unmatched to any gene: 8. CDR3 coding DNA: TGTGCCACCTCGAGGACAGGACTGAACACTGAAGCTTTCTTT. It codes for CATSRTGLNTEAFF.

The CDR3 DNA sequence: TGTGCCTGGAGTCAGATCAGAGGGGGTGAGCAGTTCTTC. This sequence encodes CAWSQIRGGEQFF. J is TRBJ2-1 and V is TRBV30; weak D call: TRBD1 (6 bases). The CDR3 runs to 13 residues. The V and J ends lost 2 bases and 9 bases respectively, with 14 bases between them. Germline CDR1 reads GTSNPN; CDR2 reads SVGIG (reference sequence).

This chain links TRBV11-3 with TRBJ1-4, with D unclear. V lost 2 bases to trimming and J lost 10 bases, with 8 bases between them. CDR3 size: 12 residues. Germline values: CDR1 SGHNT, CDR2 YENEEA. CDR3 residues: CASSLSVGKLFF. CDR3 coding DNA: TGTGCCAGCAGCTTAAGTGTGGGAAAACTGTTTTTT.

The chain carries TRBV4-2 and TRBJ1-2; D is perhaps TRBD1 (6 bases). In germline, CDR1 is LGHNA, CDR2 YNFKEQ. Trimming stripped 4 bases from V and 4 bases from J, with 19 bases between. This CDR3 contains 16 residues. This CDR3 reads CASSLLQGIEGYGYTF. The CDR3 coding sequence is TGTGCCAGCAGCCTTTTACAGGGAATAGAGGGCTATGGCTACACCTTC.

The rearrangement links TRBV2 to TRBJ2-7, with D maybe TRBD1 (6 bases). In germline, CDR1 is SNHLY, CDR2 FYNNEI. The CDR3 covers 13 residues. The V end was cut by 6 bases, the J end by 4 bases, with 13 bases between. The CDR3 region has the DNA TGTGCCAGCAGCGTCGACAGGTCGTACGAGCAGTACTTC. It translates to CASSVDRSYEQYF.

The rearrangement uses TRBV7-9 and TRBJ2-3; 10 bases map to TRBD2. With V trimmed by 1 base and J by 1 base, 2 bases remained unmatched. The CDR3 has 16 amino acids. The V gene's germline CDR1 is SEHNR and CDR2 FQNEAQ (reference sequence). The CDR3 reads CASSLVLAGGTDTQYF. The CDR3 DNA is TGTGCCAGCAGCTTAGTTCTAGCGGGAGGCACAGATACGCAGTATTTT.

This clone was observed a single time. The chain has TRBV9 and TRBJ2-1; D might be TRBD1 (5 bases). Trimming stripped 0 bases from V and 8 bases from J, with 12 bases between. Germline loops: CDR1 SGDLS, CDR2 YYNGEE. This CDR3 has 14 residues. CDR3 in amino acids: CASSVGGRVHEQFF. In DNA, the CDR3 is TGTGCCAGCAGCGTAGGAGGCAGGGTACATGAGCAGTTCTTC.

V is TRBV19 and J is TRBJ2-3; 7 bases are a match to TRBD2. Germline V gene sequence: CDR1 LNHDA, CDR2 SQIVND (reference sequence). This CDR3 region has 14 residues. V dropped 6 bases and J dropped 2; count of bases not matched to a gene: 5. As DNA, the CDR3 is TGTGCCAGTAGGTGGGGGGGATCCACAGATACGCAGTATTTT. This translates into CASRWGGSTDTQYF.

The CDR3 loop reads CASTPQAFF. DNA for the CDR3: TGTGCCAGTACCCCCCAAGCTTTCTTT. V gene TRBV19 combines with J gene TRBJ1-1; the D is unclear. V was cut by 7 bases and J by 9 bases, with 6 bases left in between. Germline loops: CDR1 LNHDA, CDR2 SQIVND (reference sequence). The CDR3 has 9 amino acids.

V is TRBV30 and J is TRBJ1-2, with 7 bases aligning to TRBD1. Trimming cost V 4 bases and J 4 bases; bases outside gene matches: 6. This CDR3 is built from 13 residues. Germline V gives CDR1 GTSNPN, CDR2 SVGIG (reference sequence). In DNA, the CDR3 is TGTGCCTGGAATTGGGACAGTACCTATGGCTACACCTTC. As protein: CAWNWDSTYGYTF.

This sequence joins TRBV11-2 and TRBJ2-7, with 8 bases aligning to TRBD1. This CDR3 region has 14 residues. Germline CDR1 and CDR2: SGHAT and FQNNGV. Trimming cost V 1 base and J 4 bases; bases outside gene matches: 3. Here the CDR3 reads CASSLGQGLYEQYV. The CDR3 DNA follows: TGTGCCAGCAGCTTAGGACAGGGGCTGTACGAGCAGTACGTC.

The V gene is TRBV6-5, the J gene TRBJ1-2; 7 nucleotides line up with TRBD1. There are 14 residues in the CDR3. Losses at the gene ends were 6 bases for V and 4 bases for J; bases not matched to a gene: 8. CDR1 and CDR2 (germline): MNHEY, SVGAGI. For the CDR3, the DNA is TGTGCCAGCAGCCGCCGACAGGGAATCTATGGCTACACCTTC. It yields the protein CASSRRQGIYGYTF.

CDR3 sequence: CASSEPTGANYGYTF. The CDR3 coding sequence is TGTGCCAGCAGTGAACCGACAGGGGCTAACTATGGCTACACCTTC. The chain uses TRBV6-1 and TRBJ1-2; the match to TRBD1 covers 8 bases. This CDR3 spans 15 amino acids. Germline CDR1 and CDR2: MNHNS and SASEGT. V lost 2 bases to trimming and J lost 0 bases; unmatched junction nucleotides: 2.

As DNA, the CDR3 is TGTGCCACCAGCAGAGCTTTTTGGGACGAGCAGTACTTC. Encoded protein: CATSRAFWDEQYF. V and J are TRBV15 and TRBJ2-7; D is ambiguous. The V end was cut by 1 base, the J end by 5 bases, with 9 bases between. Germline CDR1 is LNHNV and CDR2 is YYDKDF (reference sequence). The CDR3 has 13 residues. Combining the CDR3 with reference TRBV15 and TRBJ2-7 gives the whole variable domain DAMVIQNPRYQVTQFGKPVTLSCSQTLNHNVMYWYQQKSSQAPKLLFHYYDKDFNNEADTPDNFQSRRPNTSFCFLDIRSPGLGDTAMYLCATSRAFWDEQYFGPGTRLTVT.

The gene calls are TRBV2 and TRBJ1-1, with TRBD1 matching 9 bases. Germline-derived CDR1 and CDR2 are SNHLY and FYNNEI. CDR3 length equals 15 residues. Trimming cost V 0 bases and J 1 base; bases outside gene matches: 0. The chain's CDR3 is CASSEAGQGNTEAFF. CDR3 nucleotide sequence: TGTGCCAGCAGTGAAGCGGGACAGGGGAACACTGAAGCTTTCTTT.

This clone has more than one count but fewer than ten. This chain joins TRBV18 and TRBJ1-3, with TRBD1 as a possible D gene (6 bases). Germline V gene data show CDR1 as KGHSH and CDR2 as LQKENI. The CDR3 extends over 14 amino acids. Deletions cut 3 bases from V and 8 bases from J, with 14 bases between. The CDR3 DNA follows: TGTGCCAGCTCACCGGGACACTCCGGGGACACCATATATTTT. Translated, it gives CASSPGHSGDTIYF.

CDR3 amino acids: CASSPGRIKYF. CDR3 coding DNA: TGCGCCAGCAGCCCGGGGAGGATAAAGTATTTT. J is TRBJ2-3 and V is TRBV4-1; the D gene is possibly TRBD2 (6 bases). Trimming cost V 4 bases and J 13 bases, with 12 bases left between them. The CDR3 runs 11 residues. From germline, CDR1 is MGHRA and CDR2 YSYEKL.

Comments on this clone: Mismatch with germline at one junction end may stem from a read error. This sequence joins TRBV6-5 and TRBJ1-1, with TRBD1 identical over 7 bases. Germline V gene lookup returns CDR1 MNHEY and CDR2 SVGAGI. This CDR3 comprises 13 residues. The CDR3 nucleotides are TGTGCCAGCAGATACTCAATAGGGGGCGACGCTTTCTTT. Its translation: CASRYSIGGDAFF.

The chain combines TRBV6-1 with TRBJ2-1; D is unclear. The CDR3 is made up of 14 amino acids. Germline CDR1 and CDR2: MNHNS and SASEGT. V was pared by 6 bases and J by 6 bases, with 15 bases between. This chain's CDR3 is CASSPRALLNEQFF. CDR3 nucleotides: TGTGCCAGCAGCCCCAGAGCTCTGCTCAATGAGCAGTTCTTC.

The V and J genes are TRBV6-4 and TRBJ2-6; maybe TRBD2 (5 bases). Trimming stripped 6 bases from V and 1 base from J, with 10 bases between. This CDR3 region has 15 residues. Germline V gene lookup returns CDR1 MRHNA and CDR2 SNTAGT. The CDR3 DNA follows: TGTGCCAGCAGCCCCAGAGGGTCTGGGGCCAACGTCCTGACTTTC. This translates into CASSPRGSGANVLTF.

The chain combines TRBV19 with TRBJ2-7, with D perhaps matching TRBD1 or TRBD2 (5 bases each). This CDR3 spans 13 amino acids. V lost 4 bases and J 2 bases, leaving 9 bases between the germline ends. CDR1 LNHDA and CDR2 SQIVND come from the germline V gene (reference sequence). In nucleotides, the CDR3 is TGTGCCAGTAGTAATGGGGGAGCCTACGAGCAGTACTTC. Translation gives CASSNGGAYEQYF.

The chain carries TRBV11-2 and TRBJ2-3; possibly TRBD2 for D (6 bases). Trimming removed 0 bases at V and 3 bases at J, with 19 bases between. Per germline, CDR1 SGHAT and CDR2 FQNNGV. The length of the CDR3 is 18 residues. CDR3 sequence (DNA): TGTGCCAGCAGCTTAGACTCAACCGGGACTGGCGTAACAGATACGCAGTATTTT. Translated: CASSLDSTGTGVTDTQYF.